These T cell receptor beta chains were read from a single sample in a study of T cell changes during pregnancy in multiple sclerosis. Sequencing used immunoSEQ multiplex PCR; TCRdb keeps in-frame clones, though not all of them. The sample records roughly 30,000 clones, roughly nine tenths being singletons. This material consisted of CD8+ T cells from peripheral blood mononuclear cells, taken before pregnancy. The source of these receptors is a female donor with multiple sclerosis, enrolled in a pregnancy study. The CDR3 runs from the conserved cysteine through the conserved F or W. Fields, in order: D gene, J gene, V gene, clone size, CDR3 DNA, CDR3 protein. The D gene is left open where the match is weak. Rows give clone size only sometimes, using once, few, many, or a class for an expanded clone.

d_call: .
j_call: TRBJ2-7
v_call: TRBV6-1
clone_size: .
cdr3_nt: TGTGCCAGCAGTGCCTTTGCGGGGAGCTCCTACGAGCAGTACTTC
cdr3_aa: CASSAFAGSSYEQYF

d_call: TRBD1
j_call: TRBJ1-2
v_call: TRBV18
clone_size: .
cdr3_nt: TGTGCCAGCTCACCACTACCGGGACAGGGGACTGGCTACACCTTC
cdr3_aa: CASSPLPGQGTGYTF

d_call: .
j_call: TRBJ1-4
v_call: TRBV19
clone_size: .
cdr3_nt: TGTGCCAGTAGTATTGGGGCGGAGGGAAGTGAAAAACTGTTTTTT
cdr3_aa: CASSIGAEGSEKLFF

d_call: .
j_call: TRBJ1-5
v_call: TRBV25-1
clone_size: .
cdr3_nt: TGTGCCAGCAGTGACCTCAACAAAAATCAGCCCCAGCATTTT
cdr3_aa: CASSDLNKNQPQHF

d_call: .
j_call: TRBJ2-2
v_call: TRBV19
clone_size: .
cdr3_nt: TGTGCCAGTAGTATGATGGACAGACACACCGGGGAGCTGTTTTTT
cdr3_aa: CASSMMDRHTGELFF

d_call: TRBD1
j_call: TRBJ2-7
v_call: TRBV13
clone_size: .
cdr3_nt: TGTGCCAGCAGCTTAGGGGCAGGGGGATATTACGAGCAGTACTTC
cdr3_aa: CASSLGAGGYYEQYF

d_call: .
j_call: TRBJ1-2
v_call: TRBV5-8
clone_size: .
cdr3_nt: TGTGCCAGCAGCTGGAGCTATGGCTACACCTTC
cdr3_aa: CASSWSYGYTF

d_call: TRBD1
j_call: TRBJ1-4
v_call: TRBV12-5
clone_size: .
cdr3_nt: TGTGCTAGTGGCCTGACAGGGAATGAAAAACTGTTTTTT
cdr3_aa: CASGLTGNEKLFF

d_call: TRBD2
j_call: TRBJ2-5
v_call: TRBV15
clone_size: .
cdr3_nt: TGTGCCACCAGCAGGGAGACTAGCGGGGGCGATCAGACCCAGTACTTC
cdr3_aa: CATSRETSGGDQTQYF

d_call: TRBD1
j_call: TRBJ1-1
v_call: TRBV6-6
clone_size: .
cdr3_nt: TGTGCCAGCATTGACCTACGACAGGGGAATCCTGAAGCTTTCTTT
cdr3_aa: CASIDLRQGNPEAFF

d_call: TRBD2
j_call: TRBJ2-7
v_call: TRBV4-3
clone_size: .
cdr3_nt: TGCGCCAGCAGCCAGACACTAGCGGGGGGTTACTACGAGCAGTACTTC
cdr3_aa: CASSQTLAGGYYEQYF

d_call: TRBD2
j_call: TRBJ2-1
v_call: TRBV7-9
clone_size: .
cdr3_nt: TGTGCCAGCAGTCCTAGCGGGGGCCGCTACAATGAGCAGTTCTTC
cdr3_aa: CASSPSGGRYNEQFF

d_call: .
j_call: TRBJ2-7
v_call: TRBV18
clone_size: .
cdr3_nt: TGTGCCAGCTCACCAGCGGGGATACTTTACGAGCAGTACTTC
cdr3_aa: CASSPAGILYEQYF

d_call: TRBD1
j_call: TRBJ1-5
v_call: TRBV19
clone_size: .
cdr3_nt: TGTGCCAGTACCTGGACAGGGGAAGGAGACAATCAGCCCCAGCATTTT
cdr3_aa: CASTWTGEGDNQPQHF

d_call: .
j_call: TRBJ2-1
v_call: TRBV6-5
clone_size: .
cdr3_nt: TGTGCCAGCAGTGATTCCCCACACGATGAGCAGTTCTTC
cdr3_aa: CASSDSPHDEQFF

d_call: .
j_call: TRBJ1-4
v_call: TRBV7-9
clone_size: .
cdr3_nt: TGTGCCAGCAGCTTAGCGCGCACGACTAATGAAAAACTGTTTTTT
cdr3_aa: CASSLARTTNEKLFF

d_call: TRBD2
j_call: TRBJ2-7
v_call: TRBV11-3
clone_size: .
cdr3_nt: TGTGCCAGCAGCCCTAGCGGGAGTTACGAGCAGTACTTC
cdr3_aa: CASSPSGSYEQYF

d_call: .
j_call: TRBJ1-2
v_call: TRBV6-4
clone_size: .
cdr3_nt: TGTGCCAGCAGTGACTCGGAGTCTAACTATGGCTACACCTTC
cdr3_aa: CASSDSESNYGYTF

d_call: .
j_call: TRBJ2-7
v_call: TRBV11-1
clone_size: .
cdr3_nt: TGTGCCAGCAGCTTAGGGGGGCCCGGGATTAACTACGAGCAGTACTTC
cdr3_aa: CASSLGGPGINYEQYF

d_call: .
j_call: TRBJ2-3
v_call: TRBV9
clone_size: once
cdr3_nt: TGTGCCAGCAGCAGAATCTCCTCGGTGGCAGATACGCAGTATTTT
cdr3_aa: CASSRISSVADTQYF

d_call: TRBD1
j_call: TRBJ1-1
v_call: TRBV7-2
clone_size: .
cdr3_nt: TGTGCCAGCAGCTTGGTACAGGGGATAACTGAAGCTTTCTTT
cdr3_aa: CASSLVQGITEAFF

d_call: TRBD1
j_call: TRBJ1-4
v_call: TRBV30
clone_size: .
cdr3_nt: TGTGCCTGGAGTGTACTGGGGACAGGGGCTAGTAATGAAAAACTGTTTTTT
cdr3_aa: CAWSVLGTGASNEKLFF

d_call: .
j_call: TRBJ2-7
v_call: TRBV29-1
clone_size: .
cdr3_nt: TGCAGCGTTGAGGGCAGGGGAGCCGAGCAGTACTTC
cdr3_aa: CSVEGRGAEQYF

d_call: .
j_call: TRBJ2-1
v_call: TRBV4-1
clone_size: .
cdr3_nt: TGCGCCAGCAGCCAAGGAGTAAGCTCCTACAATGAGCAGTTCTTC
cdr3_aa: CASSQGVSSYNEQFF

d_call: .
j_call: TRBJ1-4
v_call: TRBV10-3
clone_size: .
cdr3_nt: TGTGCCATCAGCCGAGATCCGACAGTCACGAATGAAAAACTGTTTTTT
cdr3_aa: CAISRDPTVTNEKLFF

d_call: TRBD1
j_call: TRBJ2-5
v_call: TRBV18
clone_size: few
cdr3_nt: TGTGCCAGCTCACCGGTACAGGGGCAAGAGACCCAGTACTTC
cdr3_aa: CASSPVQGQETQYF